This TCR beta chain comes out of a study of blood T cell repertoires in COVID-19. Methods used by the authors: Reference gene primer amplification gave nucleated cell count estimates. Profiling relied on immunoSEQ multiplex PCR, and the TCRdb table lists in-frame clones only, not all of them. V and J calls and clone size come straight from that table; D and trimming were deduced from the DNA. The table records 53,000 or so clones, more than 90% of them present only once. The CDR3 spans 20 residues. J gave up 0 bases and V 1 base, and 16 bases lay outside the gene matches. In germline, CDR1 is SQVTM, CDR2 ANQGSEA.

Sequenced: peripheral blood. The rearrangement uses TRBV29-1 and TRBJ2-1; 9 bases align to TRBD2. This receptor was taken from a human donor in a cohort sampled during active COVID-19. CDR3 protein: CSVEARSGLAPVNSYNEQFF. The DNA for the CDR3 is TGCAGCGTTGAAGCGAGGTCAGGACTAGCGCCAGTTAACTCCTACAATGAGCAGTTCTTC.